This T cell receptor (beta chain) derives from a study of regulatory T cells in long-lasting Graves disease. Arm-PCR of CDR3 regions and iRepertoire HTBI primers were used to build TCR beta libraries. TCRdb re-derived calls from the multiplex PCR reads in MiXCR, one entry per CDR3 protein. The sample shows about 610,000 distinct CDR3 sequences, approximately 16% of them seen only once. Points from the study as a whole: Blood alone, not thyroid tissue, was studied. Under persistent disease, TRBV28, TRBJ1-2 and TRBJ2-5 were used preferentially.

CDR1 MDHEN and CDR2 SYDVKM come from the germline V gene. The CDR3 has 14 amino acids. The germline V and J ends were trimmed by 6 bases and 4 bases, with 13 bases remaining between them. Time point denoted: newly diagnosed GD, antithyroid drugs for less than 3 months. PBMC RNA was the source of the TCR library. This clonotype was seen many times. The antigen is not known. Another study also made use of these data, one on T cells in Graves' hyperthyroidism and ophthalmopathy.

The chain links TRBV28 to TRBJ1-5; D is unclear. The sequence derives from a man aged 18-30 years with Graves disease. The sequencing used peripheral blood mononuclear cells (PBMCs), collected at new diagnosis, from a patient treated with antithyroid drugs. The CDR3 protein is CASSFGYKNQPQHF. The CDR3 coding sequence is TGTGCCAGCAGCTTCGGATACAAGAATCAGCCCCAGCATTTT.